This entry features one T cell receptor beta chain sequence. Its antigen is still unknown. The data were taken from a study of blood T cells in healthy people across ages. The use of a sample-barcoded 5' primer and a J-beta primer mix characterized a second PCR of 7 to 11 cycles. TCRdb processed the 5' RACE reads anew with MiXCR; each CDR3 protein has one entry. Here the sample spans roughly 700,000 distinct CDR3 sequences, approximately 50% being singletons. Broader study findings: Measured against age, TCR beta diversity per million T cells decreased in a roughly linear manner.

This CDR3 is 14 amino acids long. V lost 6 bases, J lost 1 base, and 12 bases lay in between. Germline V CDR1 and CDR2: MNHNS, SASEGT. Sequencing was performed on blood. This clonotype was sampled from an older woman in good health. The rearrangement links TRBV6-1 to TRBJ2-5, with D possibly TRBD1 on 5 matching bases. The CDR3 sequence is CASRHGQVQETQYF. In DNA, the CDR3 is TGTGCCAGCAGGCACGGACAAGTCCAAGAGACCCAGTACTTC.